Below are 20 T cell receptor beta chains sequenced from a single sample in a study of blood T cell repertoires in COVID-19. Profiling relied on immunoSEQ multiplex PCR, and the TCRdb table lists in-frame clones only, not all of them. The sample shows about 190,000 clones, around 84% of them seen only once. The sample comprised peripheral blood. The receptors shown here come from a man under 40 with active or convalescent COVID-19.

The rearrangement joins TRBV7-9 to TRBJ1-5; 9 bases agree with TRBD1. CDR1 and CDR2 from the germline V gene are SEHNR and FQNEAQ (reference sequence). The CDR3 length is 15 residues. V gave up 1 base and J gave up 5 bases; unmatched junction bases: 3. The CDR3 is CASSLDGTGYQPQHF. The DNA of the CDR3 is TGTGCCAGCAGCTTAGACGGGACAGGGTATCAGCCCCAGCATTTT.

This clone was seen once. The chain is built from TRBV5-6 and TRBJ1-4; 7 bases agree with TRBD1. The junction had 12 bases not matched to a gene; V was cut back by 6 bases and J by 7 bases. The CDR3 is 15 amino acids. Per the germline V gene, CDR1 is SGHDT and CDR2 is YYEEEE. CDR3 residues: CASTARTGLSEKLFF. The CDR3 DNA sequence: TGTGCCAGCACCGCTCGGACAGGCTTAAGTGAAAAACTGTTTTTT.

The chain recombines TRBV3-1 (or the pseudogene TRBV3-2) with TRBJ2-5; 9 bases are a match to TRBD2. CDR1 and CDR2 (germline): LGHDT, YNNKEL (reference sequence). The CDR3 has 16 residues. Trimming at V came to 0 bases and at J to 1 base, leaving 3 bases not matched to a gene. The chain's CDR3 is CASSQEASGTQETQYF. CDR3 nucleotide sequence: TGTGCCAGCAGCCAAGAGGCTAGCGGGACCCAAGAGACCCAGTACTTC.

This chain joins TRBV3-1 (or the pseudogene TRBV3-2) and TRBJ2-7; possible D gene TRBD1, 6 bases. The CDR3 sequence is 14 residues long. CDR1 is LGHDT, CDR2 YNNKEL, per germline (reference sequence). V lost 1 base, J lost 5 bases, and 12 bases lay in between. The CDR3 loop reads CASSQVAGADEQYV. CDR3 coding DNA: TGTGCCAGCAGCCAAGTAGCAGGGGCAGACGAGCAGTACGTC.

The chain uses TRBV5-1 and TRBJ1-1, with D possibly matching TRBD1 (5 bases). The CDR3 extends over 12 amino acids. V was cut by 6 bases and J by 10 bases, with 16 bases left in between. Germline assignment: CDR1 SGHRS and CDR2 YFSETQ. Here the CDR3 reads CASTNGRQGAFF. The CDR3 DNA is TGCGCCAGCACCAATGGCCGGCAGGGAGCTTTCTTT.

The chain has TRBV7-2 and TRBJ2-3; 7 bases match TRBD2. Germline loops: CDR1 SGHTA, CDR2 FQGNSA. This CDR3 is 15 amino acids long. Trimming at V came to 8 bases and at J to 1 base, leaving 9 bases not matched to a gene. This CDR3 reads CASLSGMGGTDTQYF. In DNA form, the CDR3 reads TGTGCCAGCCTCAGCGGGATGGGAGGCACAGATACGCAGTATTTT.

This rearrangement joins TRBV19 to TRBJ1-6; 8 bases are shared with TRBD1. Germline assignment: CDR1 LNHDA and CDR2 SQIVND (reference sequence). The V segment lost 6 bases and the J segment 9 bases; nucleotides outside the gene matches: 10. The CDR3 runs to 15 residues. The CDR3 here is CASSTSGGEGSPLHF. DNA of the CDR3: TGTGCCAGTAGCACTTCAGGGGGCGAGGGTTCACCCCTCCACTTT.

V usage is TRBV5-1 and J usage is TRBJ2-7; 8 positions agree with TRBD2. The CDR3 runs to 17 residues. From germline, CDR1 is SGHRS and CDR2 YFSETQ. With V trimmed by 2 bases and J by 0 bases, 10 bases remained unmatched. CDR3 in amino acids: CASSFGRAGGSSYEQYF. Written as DNA, the CDR3 is TGCGCCAGCAGCTTTGGCCGGGCGGGAGGTTCCTCCTACGAGCAGTACTTC.

J is TRBJ2-7 and V is TRBV12-3 or TRBV12-4; tentative D call: TRBD1 (5 bases). V was cut by 6 bases and J by 3 bases, with 12 bases left in between. The CDR3 spans 13 residues. CDR3 coding DNA: TGTGCCAGCAGGGAGAGACAGAGCTACGAGCAGTACTTC. Translating it yields CASRERQSYEQYF.

This chain uses TRBV28 with TRBJ1-1, with D perhaps matching TRBD1 (5 bases). The ends were cut back, 10 bases at V and 1 base at J, with 13 bases in the middle. This CDR3 spans 13 amino acids. Germline V gives CDR1 MDHEN, CDR2 SYDVKM. DNA for the CDR3: TGTGCCACCCGATGGAGGGGGAACACTGAAGCTTTCTTT. Encoded protein: CATRWRGNTEAFF.

The chain links TRBV4-1 to TRBJ2-7, with TRBD2 matching over 7 bases. The germline V gene encodes CDR1 MGHRA and CDR2 YSYEKL. The junction had 8 bases not matched to a gene; V was cut back by 3 bases and J by 0 bases. The CDR3 is 16 amino acids. The chain's CDR3 is CASSQGWGGFSYEQYF. The CDR3 nucleotides are TGCGCCAGCAGCCAGGGGTGGGGGGGGTTCTCCTACGAGCAGTACTTC.

This clone was counted between two and nine times. This rearrangement joins TRBV12-3 or TRBV12-4 to TRBJ1-3; D is possibly TRBD1 (5 bases). The CDR3 consists of 13 residues. V lost 5 bases, J lost 4 bases, and 9 bases lay in between. The CDR3 nucleotides read TGTGCCAGCAGTCCCAGGGCAGGAAACACCATATATTTT. Its translation: CASSPRAGNTIYF.

This clone showed up just once. This sequence joins TRBV7-9 and TRBJ1-4; D not resolved. This CDR3 has 14 amino acids. Germline V lookup: CDR1 SEHNR, CDR2 FQNEAQ (reference sequence). V lost 6 bases to trimming and J lost 0 bases, with 8 bases between them. DNA of the CDR3: TGTGCCAGCAGTCAGACATCAACTAATGAAAAACTGTTTTTT. Protein: CASSQTSTNEKLFF.

This clone was seen a few times. V gene TRBV4-1 combines with J gene TRBJ1-1; D is uncertain. There are 14 residues in the CDR3. The V and J ends lost 7 bases and 4 bases respectively, with 16 bases between them. The germline gives CDR1 MGHRA, CDR2 YSYEKL. CDR3 nucleotide sequence: TGCGCCAGCAACTCGCCCACTAGTGGCACTGAAGCTTTCTTT. It codes for CASNSPTSGTEAFF.

The V call is TRBV2, the J call TRBJ2-6, with 12 bases fitting TRBD2. The germline gives CDR1 SNHLY, CDR2 FYNNEI. The CDR3 contains 17 residues. With V trimmed by 6 bases and J by 0 bases, 3 bases remained unmatched. The CDR3 spells CASRGLAGYSGANVLTF. CDR3 in DNA: TGTGCCAGCAGAGGACTAGCGGGGTACTCTGGGGCCAACGTCCTGACTTTC.

This rearrangement joins TRBV29-1 to TRBJ1-2, with a weak D call TRBD1 (6 bases). Germline loops: CDR1 SQVTM, CDR2 ANQGSEA. The CDR3 has 12 amino acids. V was clipped by 2 bases and J by 8 bases, with 12 bases between them. The CDR3 here is CSVEKGGRGYTF. CDR3 coding DNA: TGCAGCGTTGAAAAGGGGGGGCGAGGCTACACCTTC.

The chain carries TRBV27 and TRBJ2-3; tentatively, D is TRBD2 (6 bases). Per germline, CDR1 MNHEY and CDR2 SMNVEV (reference sequence). This CDR3 comprises 13 residues. Deletions cut 3 bases from V and 5 bases from J, with 9 bases between. CDR3 loop: CASSFGGLDTQYF. DNA for the CDR3: TGTGCCAGCAGTTTCGGGGGATTAGATACGCAGTATTTT.

The CDR3 DNA follows: TGCGCCAGCAGGCCTGGGACAGCGGTTGCTTATTCACCCCTCCACTTT. It encodes CASRPGTAVAYSPLHF. The rearrangement uses TRBV5-1 and TRBJ1-6, with 7 bases fitting TRBD1. With V trimmed by 5 bases and J by 8 bases, 13 bases remained unmatched. Germline-derived CDR1 and CDR2 are SGHRS and YFSETQ. The CDR3 runs 16 residues.

This clone appeared a few times. The rearrangement links TRBV30 to TRBJ2-1; 8 bases align to TRBD2. After removal of 5 bases from V and 5 bases from J, the junction contained 8 bases not matched to a gene. The CDR3 is made up of 14 amino acids. Germline V gene sequence: CDR1 GTSNPN, CDR2 SVGIG (reference sequence). The CDR3 sequence: CAWAGGHRDNEQFF. CDR3 sequence (DNA): TGTGCCTGGGCGGGGGGCCATAGGGACAATGAGCAGTTCTTC.

Only a few counts were recorded for this clone. The chain combines TRBV5-1 with TRBJ2-5, with 10 nucleotides matching TRBD1. Germline assignment: CDR1 SGHRS and CDR2 YFSETQ. V shed 0 bases and J 5 bases; nucleotides not matched to a gene: 4. This CDR3 has 15 amino acids. In nucleotides, the CDR3 is TGCGCCAGCAGCTTGGACGGGACAGGGGACGAGACCCAGTACTTC. Encoded protein: CASSLDGTGDETQYF.